This T cell receptor (beta chain) was recovered during a study of naive and memory T cell subsets. Two oligonucleotides, mixed equimolar, formed the beta constant-region primer covering TRBC1 and TRBC2. Nested alpha and beta constant-region primers with the SP2 primer drove four PCR rounds on ligated cDNA. One entry per CDR3 protein results from TCRdb running MiXCR on the UMI-ligation and nested PCR reads. This table holds approximately 140,000 distinct CDR3 sequences, 22% found once. Per the germline V gene, CDR1 is MNHEY and CDR2 is SMNVEV (reference sequence). The CDR3 has 15 residues. Trimming removed 5 bases from V and 6 bases from J; junction bases left unmatched: 5. After CD4 positive bead selection, the CD4-negative fraction gave CD8 T cells. This clonotype was detected ten times or more. What it binds is unknown. Study findings and constraints: Especially in CD8 cells, naive repertoires contained a few larger clonotypes, possibly CD45RA-re-expressing memory cells. Over 90% of naive TCR sequences appeared only once after error correction, unlike memory subsets. RNA-based TCR counts may shift with T cell activation and differentiation.

Material for sequencing was naive CD4+ T cells from blood. The V and J genes are TRBV27 and TRBJ2-2; 11 nucleotides align to TRBD1. The sequence came from a human donor in good health. The CDR3 DNA is TGTGCCAGCAGTCCCCGGGACAGGGGGTCCGGGGAGCTGTTTTTT. Translating it yields CASSPRDRGSGELFF.